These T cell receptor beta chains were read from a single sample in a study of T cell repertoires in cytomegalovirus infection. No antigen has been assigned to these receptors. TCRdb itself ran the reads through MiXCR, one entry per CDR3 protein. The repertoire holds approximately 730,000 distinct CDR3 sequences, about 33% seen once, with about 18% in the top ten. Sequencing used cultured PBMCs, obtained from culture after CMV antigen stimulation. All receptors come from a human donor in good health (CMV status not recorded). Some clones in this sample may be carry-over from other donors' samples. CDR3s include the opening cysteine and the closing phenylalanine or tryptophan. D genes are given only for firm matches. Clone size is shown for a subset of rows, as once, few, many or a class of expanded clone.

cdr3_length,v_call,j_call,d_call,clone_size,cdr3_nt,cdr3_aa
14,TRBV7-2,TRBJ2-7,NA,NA,TGTGCCAGCAGCCCGGCGGGACAGCACTACGAGCAGTACTTC,CASSPAGQHYEQYF
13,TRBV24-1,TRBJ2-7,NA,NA,TGTGCCACCAGTGATTTGGGAGGGAGCGAGCAGTACTTC,CATSDLGGSEQYF
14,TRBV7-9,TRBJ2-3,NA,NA,TGTGCCAGCAGCTTAGAGGAGGGGAATGGAAGGCAGTATTTT,CASSLEEGNGRQYF
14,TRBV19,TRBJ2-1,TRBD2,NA,TGTGCCAGTAGTATGGGTACTAGCGGGAATGAGCAGTTCTTC,CASSMGTSGNEQFF
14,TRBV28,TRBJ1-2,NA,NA,TGTGCCAGCAGTGTTGGGGGCGCGGACTATGGCTACACCTTC,CASSVGGADYGYTF
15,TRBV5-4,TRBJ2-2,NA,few,TGTGCCAGCAGCTTGGTGGGGGCTGAGGCCGGGGAGCTGTTTTTT,CASSLVGAEAGELFF
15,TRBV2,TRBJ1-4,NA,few,TGTGCCAGCAGTGACCACAGGGAAGGAATTGAAAAACTGTTTTTT,CASSDHREGIEKLFF
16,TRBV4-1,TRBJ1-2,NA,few,TGCGCCAGCAGCCCAGTCGGGCGCACCAACTTCTATGGCTACACCTTC,CASSPVGRTNFYGYTF
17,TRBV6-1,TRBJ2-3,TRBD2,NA,TGTGCCAGCAGCGATCAACCTCTAGCGGGGGCCACAGATACGCAGTATTTT,CASSDQPLAGATDTQYF
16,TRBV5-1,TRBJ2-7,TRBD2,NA,TGCGCCAGCAGCTTGGCCGTCACTAGCGTTATCAACGAGCAGTACTTC,CASSLAVTSVINEQYF
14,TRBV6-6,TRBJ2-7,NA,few,TGTGCCAGCAGCACGGAGACGGAAACCTACGAGCAGTACTTC,CASSTETETYEQYF
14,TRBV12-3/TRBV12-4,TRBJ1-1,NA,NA,TGTGCCAGCAGCTCCCGGATAGGGATCACTGAAGCTTTCTTT,CASSSRIGITEAFF
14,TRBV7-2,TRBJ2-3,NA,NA,TGTGCCAGCAGCCCCGAAGGGACTACAGATACGCAGTATTTT,CASSPEGTTDTQYF
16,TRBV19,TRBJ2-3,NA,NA,TGTGCCAGTACCCCCGGGGGAGGGGGGACCACAGATACGCAGTATTTT,CASTPGGGGTTDTQYF
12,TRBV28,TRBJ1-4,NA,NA,TGTGCCAGCAGAAGGGGGGCAGAAAAACTGTTTTTT,CASRRGAEKLFF
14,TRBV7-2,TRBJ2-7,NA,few,TGTGCCAGCAGCTTAGCGCAGGATATCTACGAGCAGTACTTC,CASSLAQDIYEQYF
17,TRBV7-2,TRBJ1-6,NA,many,TGTGCCAGCAGCCCGGGACTGTTGAGCTCCTATAATTCACCCCTCCACTTT,CASSPGLLSSYNSPLHF
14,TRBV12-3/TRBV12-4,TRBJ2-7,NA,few,TGTGCCAGCAGTTCCTCTTATCCGCCTCGGGAGCAGTACTTC,CASSSSYPPREQYF
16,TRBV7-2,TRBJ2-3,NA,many,TGTGCCAGCAGCTTAGAAGGGCGGTCTAGCACAGATACGCAGTATTTT,CASSLEGRSSTDTQYF
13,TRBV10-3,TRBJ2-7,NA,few,TGTGCCATCAAGCCCGGGAACTACTACGAGCAGTACTTC,CAIKPGNYYEQYF
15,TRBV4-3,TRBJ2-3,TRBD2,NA,TGCGCCAGCAGCCAGGGAGGGGCTAGCACAGATACGCAGTATTTT,CASSQGGASTDTQYF
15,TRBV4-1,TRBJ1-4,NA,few,TGCGCCAGCACCAGACTGTGGGCAACTAATGAAAAACTGTTTTTT,CASTRLWATNEKLFF
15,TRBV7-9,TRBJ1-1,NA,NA,TGTGCCAGCAGCTTGCTAGGACAGATGAACACTGAAGCTTTCTTT,CASSLLGQMNTEAFF
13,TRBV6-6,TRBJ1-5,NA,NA,TGTGCCAGCTCAGTGGAGAACAATCAGCCCCAGCATTTT,CASSVENNQPQHF
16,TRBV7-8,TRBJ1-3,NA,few,TGTGCCAGCAGCTCGCTTGTTAGCATCTCTGGAAACACCATATATTTT,CASSSLVSISGNTIYF
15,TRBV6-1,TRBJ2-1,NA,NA,TGTGCCAGCAGGACCGACCCGAGCTCCTACAATGAGCAGTTCTTC,CASRTDPSSYNEQFF
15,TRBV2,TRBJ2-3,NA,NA,TGTGCCAGCAGTTTCACAAAAACTAGCACAGATACGCAGTATTTT,CASSFTKTSTDTQYF
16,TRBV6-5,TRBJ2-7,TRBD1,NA,TGTGCCAGCAGTTACTTTTTGGGACAGGCCTCCTACGAGCAGTACTTC,CASSYFLGQASYEQYF
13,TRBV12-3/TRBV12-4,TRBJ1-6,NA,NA,TGTGCCAGCGGGATTGACGGAAATTCACCCCTCCACTTT,CASGIDGNSPLHF
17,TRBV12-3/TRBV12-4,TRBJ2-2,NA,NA,TGTGCCAGCAGTTTAGCCCCCAGCGCAGGGATGACCGGGGAGCTGTTTTTT,CASSLAPSAGMTGELFF
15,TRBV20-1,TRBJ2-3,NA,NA,TGCAGTGCTAGAGCGTCAAGGGGAAGAAGAGATACGCAGTATTTT,CSARASRGRRDTQYF
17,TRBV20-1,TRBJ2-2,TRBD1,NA,TGCAGTGCTAGAGCAGAGGGACAGGCGACGAACACCGGGGAGCTGTTTTTT,CSARAEGQATNTGELFF
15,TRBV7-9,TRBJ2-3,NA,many,TGTGCCAGCAGCTTAAGCGGACTGCGCACAGATACGCAGTATTTT,CASSLSGLRTDTQYF
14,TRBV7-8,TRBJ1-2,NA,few,TGTGCCAGCAGCTTATCGGCAGCCTCCTATGGCTACACCTTC,CASSLSAASYGYTF
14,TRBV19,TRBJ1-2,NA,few,TGTGCCAGTAGCAAGGGTATTACTAACTATGGCTACACCTTC,CASSKGITNYGYTF
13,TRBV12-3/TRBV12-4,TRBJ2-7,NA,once,TGTGCCAGCAGTTTGCACGGGCCGTACGAGCAGTACTTC,CASSLHGPYEQYF
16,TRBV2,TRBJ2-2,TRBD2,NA,TGTGCCAGCAGACAGGGACTAGCGGGACTCACCGGGGAGCTGTTTTTT,CASRQGLAGLTGELFF
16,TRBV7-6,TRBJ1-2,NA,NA,TGTGCCAGCAGCCAGGGTGGGCCCCGTCTTTTTAGCAGCTACACCTTC,CASSQGGPRLFSSYTF
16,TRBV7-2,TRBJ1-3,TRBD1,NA,TGTGCCAGCAGCCGACAGGGTCTAGGGTCTGGAAACACCATATATTTT,CASSRQGLGSGNTIYF
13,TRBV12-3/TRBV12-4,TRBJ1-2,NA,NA,TGTGCCAGCAGTTTTGGGGAGAACTATGGCTACACCTTC,CASSFGENYGYTF
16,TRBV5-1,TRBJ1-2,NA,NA,TGCGCCAGCAGCTTGGGTGTGTCAGGAATTCACTATGGCTACACCTTC,CASSLGVSGIHYGYTF
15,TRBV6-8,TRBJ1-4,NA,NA,TGTGCCACCCACTCTGAGCAGCCTAAAGGGGAAAAACTGTTTTTT,CATHSEQPKGEKLFF
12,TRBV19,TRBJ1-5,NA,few,TGTGCCAGTAGGGTATATGGACAGCCCCAGCATTTT,CASRVYGQPQHF
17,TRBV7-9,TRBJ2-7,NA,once,TGTGCCAGCACCAAGCCTCCTTTTGGGCAGGGAGGAAACGAGCAGTACTTC,CASTKPPFGQGGNEQYF
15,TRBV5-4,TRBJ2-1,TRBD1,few,TGTGCCAGCAGTTCAGGGTCGACAGGGTCGAATGAGCAGTTCTTC,CASSSGSTGSNEQFF
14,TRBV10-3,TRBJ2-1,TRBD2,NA,TGTGCCATCACCAGCGGGGGGGTAGGCTATGAGCAGTTCTTC,CAITSGGVGYEQFF
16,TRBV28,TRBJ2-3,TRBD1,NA,TGTGCCAGCAGTTCCATGACAGGGCGGTCGTCAGATACGCAGTATTTT,CASSSMTGRSSDTQYF
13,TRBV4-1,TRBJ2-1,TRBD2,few,TGCGCCAGCAGCCGGAGTGGTAGCGGGGAGCAGTTCTTC,CASSRSGSGEQFF
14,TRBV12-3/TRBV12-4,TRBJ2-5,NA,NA,TGTGCCAGCAGTTTACGGGGTAGGGCGGAGACCCAGTACTTC,CASSLRGRAETQYF
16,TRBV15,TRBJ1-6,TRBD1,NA,TGTGCCACCAGCAGAGAGTGGGACAGGGCTAATTCACCCCTCCACTTT,CATSREWDRANSPLHF
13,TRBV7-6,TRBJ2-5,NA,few,TGTGCCAGCAGCTTCCTCAAGCAAGAGACCCAGTACTTC,CASSFLKQETQYF
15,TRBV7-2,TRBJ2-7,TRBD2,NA,TGTGCCAGCAGCTCGAATAGCGGGAGGGGCTACGAGCAGTACTTC,CASSSNSGRGYEQYF
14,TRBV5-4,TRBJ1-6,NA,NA,TGTGCCAGCAGCTTGGGGGTCCGGGGTTCACCCCTCCACTTT,CASSLGVRGSPLHF
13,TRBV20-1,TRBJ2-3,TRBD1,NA,TGCAGTGCGGCCACAGGGGGCGCAGATACGCAGTATTTT,CSAATGGADTQYF
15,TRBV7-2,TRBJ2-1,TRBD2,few,TGTGCCAGCAGCTTACCGCGGGAGGGCCGGCCTGAGCAGTTCTTC,CASSLPREGRPEQFF
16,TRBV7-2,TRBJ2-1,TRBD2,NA,TGTGCCAGCAGCACCGATAGCGGGAGCTCCTACAATGAGCAGTTCTTC,CASSTDSGSSYNEQFF
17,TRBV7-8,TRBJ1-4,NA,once,TGTGCCAGCAGCCCACGGGGGACGGGGCCCGCAGGTATTGGACTGTTTTTT,CASSPRGTGPAGIGLFF